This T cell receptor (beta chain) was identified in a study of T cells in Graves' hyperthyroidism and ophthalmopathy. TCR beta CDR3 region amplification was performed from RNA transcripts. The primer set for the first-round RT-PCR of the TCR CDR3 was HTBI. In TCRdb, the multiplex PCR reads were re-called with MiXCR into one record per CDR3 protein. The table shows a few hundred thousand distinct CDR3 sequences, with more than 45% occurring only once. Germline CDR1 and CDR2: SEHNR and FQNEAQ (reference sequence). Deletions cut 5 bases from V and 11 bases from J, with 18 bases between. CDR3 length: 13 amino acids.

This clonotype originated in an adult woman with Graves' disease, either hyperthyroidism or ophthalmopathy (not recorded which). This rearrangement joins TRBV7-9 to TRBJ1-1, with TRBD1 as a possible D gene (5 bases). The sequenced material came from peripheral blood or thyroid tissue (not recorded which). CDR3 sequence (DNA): TGTGCCAGCAGCCGGGGCAATACCGTGTTTGCTTTCTTT. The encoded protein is CASSRGNTVFAFF.